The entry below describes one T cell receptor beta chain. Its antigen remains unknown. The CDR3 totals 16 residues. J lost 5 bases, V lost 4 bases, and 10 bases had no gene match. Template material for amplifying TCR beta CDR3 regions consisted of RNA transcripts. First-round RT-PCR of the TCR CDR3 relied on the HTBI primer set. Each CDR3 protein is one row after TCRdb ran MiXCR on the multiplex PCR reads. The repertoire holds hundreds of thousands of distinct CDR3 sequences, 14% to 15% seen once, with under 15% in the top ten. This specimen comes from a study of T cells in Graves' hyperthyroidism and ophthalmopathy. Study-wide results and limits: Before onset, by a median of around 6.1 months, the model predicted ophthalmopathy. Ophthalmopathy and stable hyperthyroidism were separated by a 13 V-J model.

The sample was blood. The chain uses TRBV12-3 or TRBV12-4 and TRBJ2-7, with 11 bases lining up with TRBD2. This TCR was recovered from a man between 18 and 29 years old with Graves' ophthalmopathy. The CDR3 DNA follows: TGTGCCAGCAGTTCTCCGGGACTAGCGGTATTCAACGAGCAGTACTTC. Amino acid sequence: CASSSPGLAVFNEQYF.